Following are 10 T cell receptor beta chains from one sample sequenced in a study of blood T cell repertoires in COVID-19. Sequencing was performed with immunoSEQ multiplex PCR; in TCRdb, only in-frame clones are kept and a portion is missing. This sample yields 86,000 or so clones, of which around nine tenths are seen a single time; 4.5% to 5% belongs to the top ten. The sequencing sample was made of peripheral blood. All receptors derive from a man over 45 with active or convalescent COVID-19.

The V gene is TRBV24-1, the J gene TRBJ2-1; TRBD1 might be the D (6 bases). From germline, CDR1 is KGHDR and CDR2 SFDVKD. The CDR3 is made up of 17 amino acids. Trimming shortened V by 4 bases and J by 4 bases, and 19 bases separated the two germline ends. As DNA, the CDR3 is TGTGCCACCAGTGACTCCGTACAGGGTGGGTTATACAATGAGCAGTTCTTC. Translated, it gives CATSDSVQGGLYNEQFF.

The CDR3 reads CASRNRVKYTEAFF. CDR3 nucleotides: TGTGCCAGCAGGAACAGGGTCAAGTACACTGAAGCTTTCTTT. The chain has TRBV6-5 and TRBJ1-1; possibly TRBD1 for D (6 bases). The CDR3 covers 14 residues. V was pared by 6 bases and J by 3 bases, with 14 bases between. The germline V gene has CDR1 MNHEY and CDR2 SVGAGI.

This clone appeared a single time. This rearrangement joins TRBV19 to TRBJ2-6; 8 nucleotides align to TRBD2. Germline V gene lookup returns CDR1 LNHDA and CDR2 SQIVND (reference sequence). The CDR3 extends over 15 amino acids. J lost 2 bases, V lost 8 bases, and 5 bases had no gene match. The CDR3 DNA is TGTGCCAGTTTCTCGGGGGGGCCTGGGGCCAACGTCCTGACTTTC. This gives the protein CASFSGGPGANVLTF.

The chain has TRBV10-3 and TRBJ1-1; D ambiguous. Germline CDR1 and CDR2: ENHRY and SYGVKD. The CDR3 has 13 residues. V lost 2 bases, J lost 4 bases, and 8 bases lay in between. CDR3 loop: CAISEPEGTEAFF. As DNA, the CDR3 is TGTGCCATCAGTGAGCCTGAGGGCACTGAAGCTTTCTTT.

V usage is TRBV18 and J usage is TRBJ1-5; the match to TRBD1 covers 7 bases. Germline V gene data show CDR1 as KGHSH and CDR2 as LQKENI. This CDR3 contains 15 residues. V lost 3 bases to trimming and J lost 6 bases; unmatched junction nucleotides: 8. The CDR3: CASSPGQFVGQPQHF. Written as DNA, the CDR3 is TGTGCCAGCTCACCGGGACAGTTTGTTGGTCAGCCCCAGCATTTT.

The V call is TRBV19, the J call TRBJ1-4; D possibly corresponds to TRBD1 (6 bases). Trimming stripped 6 bases from V and 0 bases from J, with 8 bases between. Germline CDR1 reads LNHDA; CDR2 reads SQIVND (reference sequence). The CDR3 loop spans 14 amino acids. The CDR3 spells CASSDRTTNEKLFF. The CDR3 nucleotides read TGTGCCAGTAGCGACAGGACAACTAATGAAAAACTGTTTTTT.

This chain joins TRBV4-1 and TRBJ2-3; 11 positions match TRBD2. Looked up from germline, CDR1 is MGHRA and CDR2 is YSYEKL. CDR3 length: 17 residues. The J segment lost 5 bases and the V segment lost 1 base, leaving 8 bases of the junction unmatched. The CDR3 DNA sequence: TGCGCCAGCAGCCAAGGACCGACTAGCGGGGTTGGAGATACGCAGTATTTT. Translated, it gives CASSQGPTSGVGDTQYF.

The V gene is TRBV29-1, the J gene TRBJ1-1, with TRBD1 identical over 9 bases. With V trimmed by 7 bases and J by 2 bases, 2 bases remained unmatched. Per the germline V gene, CDR1 is SQVTM and CDR2 is ANQGSEA. The CDR3 contains 12 residues. CDR3 nucleotide sequence: TGCAGCGGGGGACAGGGCAACACTGAAGCTTTCTTT. It specifies CSGGQGNTEAFF.

This chain uses TRBV30 with TRBJ1-5; D is undetermined. The CDR3 loop spans 13 amino acids. V lost 5 bases, J lost 4 bases, and 12 bases lay in between. CDR1 and CDR2 from the germline V gene are GTSNPN and SVGIG (reference sequence). Written as DNA, the CDR3 is TGTGCCTGGGGGGTGGGCCGGAATCAGCCCCAGCATTTT. Residues: CAWGVGRNQPQHF.

This chain links TRBV28 with TRBJ1-5, with D hard to call. The ends were cut back, 5 bases at V and 11 bases at J, with 19 bases in the middle. Per germline, CDR1 MDHEN and CDR2 SYDVKM. There are 14 residues in the CDR3. The CDR3 bases are TGTGCCAGCAGTGACGACCGGTACCAGAGGGCCCAGCATTTT. It encodes CASSDDRYQRAQHF.